These 27 T cell receptor beta chains were sequenced from one sample in a study of T cell repertoires in cytomegalovirus infection. TCRdb recomputed calls from the reads with MiXCR, one row per CDR3 protein. This sample has over 300,000 distinct CDR3 sequences, with roughly 15% found just once. Sequencing was performed on PBMCs. Source of these receptors: a human donor in good health (CMV status not recorded). Some clones in this sample may be carry-over from other donors' samples.

V gene TRBV12-3 or TRBV12-4 combines with J gene TRBJ1-5; no definite D call. This CDR3 comprises 13 residues. The germline V and J ends were trimmed by 4 bases and 0 bases, with 4 bases remaining between them. CDR3 loop: CASSSHSNQPQHF. The CDR3 coding sequence is TGTGCCAGCAGTTCGCATAGCAATCAGCCCCAGCATTTT.

This clonotype was counted many times. The gene calls are TRBV25-1 and TRBJ2-1; 8 positions agree with TRBD2. Trimming at V came to 3 bases and at J to 10 bases, leaving 14 bases not matched to a gene. Germline V CDR1 and CDR2: MGHDK, SYGVNS. This CDR3 is built from 16 residues. The CDR3 DNA is TGTGCCAGCAGTGACCCTGCCGGGCGGGGGGCCCCCGAGCAGTTCTTC. This gives the protein CASSDPAGRGAPEQFF.

This clonotype was found many times. V usage is TRBV15 and J usage is TRBJ1-5, with 9 bases aligning to TRBD1. Germline V lookup: CDR1 LNHNV, CDR2 YYDKDF (reference sequence). Germline trimming cut 2 bases from V and 5 bases from J; bases unmatched to any gene: 7. The CDR3 spans 16 residues. Here the CDR3 DNA reads TGTGCCACCAGCAGAACGGACAGGGGTTTTCATCAGCCCCAGCATTTT. Its protein is CATSRTDRGFHQPQHF.

In its sample, this clonotype was seen a few times. One end of the junction fails to match germline, which may point to a read error. The chain is built from TRBV27 and TRBJ1-2, with TRBD1 matching 9 bases. The V gene's germline CDR1 is MNHEY and CDR2 SMNVEV (reference sequence). The CDR3 is made up of 15 amino acids. CDR3 protein: CASSTNTGGNYGYTF. As DNA, the CDR3 is TGTGCCAGCAGTACCAACACAGGGGGCAACTACGGCTACACCTTC.

This clonotype showed up many times. V and J are TRBV4-2 and TRBJ2-1; the match to TRBD2 covers 7 bases. Germline V gene data show CDR1 as LGHNA and CDR2 as YNFKEQ. V lost 1 base to trimming and J lost 4 bases; unmatched junction nucleotides: 10. This CDR3 comprises 17 residues. Here the CDR3 DNA reads TGTGCCAGCAGCCAAGTGGGTAGCGGACTAGAATACAATGAGCAGTTCTTC. Protein: CASSQVGSGLEYNEQFF.

The V and J genes are TRBV10-3 and TRBJ2-7, with D maybe TRBD1 (5 bases). The V end lost 0 bases, the J end lost 0 bases, and 15 bases lay between the germline ends. The CDR3 spans 17 residues. The germline CDR1 and CDR2 sequences are ENHRY and SYGVKD. The DNA of the CDR3 is TGTGCCATCAGTGAGTCCTCCAGGGTCGGACGCTCCTACGAGCAGTACTTC. It translates to CAISESSRVGRSYEQYF.

This clonotype was recorded at least ten times. The rearrangement links TRBV6-5 to TRBJ2-3; D is perhaps TRBD2 (5 bases). The V gene's germline CDR1 is MNHEY and CDR2 SVGAGI. V gave up 2 bases and J gave up 1 base, with 10 bases separating them. This CDR3 has 15 residues. CDR3 amino acids: CASSYNVGGTDTQYF. The CDR3 nucleotides are TGTGCCAGCAGTTACAATGTCGGGGGCACAGATACGCAGTATTTT.

There are many counts of this clonotype. V and J are TRBV11-1 and TRBJ2-5; the D is unclear. Germline assignment: CDR1 SGHAT and CDR2 FQDESV (reference sequence). V lost 0 bases, J lost 7 bases, and 12 bases lay in between. The CDR3 sequence is 14 residues long. CDR3 nucleotide sequence: TGTGCCAGCAGCTTAGCCCTTTTGCGCGGGACCCAGTACTTC. Protein product: CASSLALLRGTQYF.

V and J are TRBV12-5 and TRBJ2-1, with D hard to call. CDR1 and CDR2 from the germline V gene are LGHNT and FRNRAP. The V gene lost 2 bases and the J gene lost 8 bases, with 10 bases spanning the gap. The CDR3 totals 13 residues. CDR3 sequence (DNA): TGTGCTAGTGGTTTGATAGGGCCTGATGAGCAGTTCTTC. Translation: CASGLIGPDEQFF.

This chain uses TRBV2 with TRBJ1-5, with unresolved D. V shed 5 bases and J shed 4 bases, with 15 bases lying between them. Germline V gene lookup returns CDR1 SNHLY and CDR2 FYNNEI. CDR3 length equals 15 residues. The CDR3 DNA reads TGTGCCAGCAGTTCCGAGTGGATGGGGAATCAGCCCCAGCATTTT. Amino acid sequence: CASSSEWMGNQPQHF. Full variable domain (outside the CDR3, taken from reference TRBV2 and TRBJ1-5): EPEVTQTPSHQVTQMGQEVILRCVPISNHLYFYWYRQILGQKVEFLVSFYNNEISEKSEIFDDQFSVERPDGSNFTLKIRSTKLEDSAMYFCASSSEWMGNQPQHFGDGTRLSIL.

The chain joins TRBV6-1 to TRBJ2-1, with TRBD1 matching 10 bases. Germline-derived CDR1 and CDR2 are MNHNS and SASEGT. The CDR3 has 14 residues. Trimming took 5 bases from V and 7 from J; bases not matched to a gene: 5. The CDR3 here is CASSRTGGWNEQFF. CDR3 bases: TGTGCCAGCAGTCGGACAGGGGGATGGAATGAGCAGTTCTTC.

V and J are TRBV20-1 and TRBJ2-3; 7 positions agree with TRBD2. Germline V gene sequence: CDR1 DFQATT, CDR2 SNEGSKA (reference sequence). V lost 1 base to trimming and J lost 10 bases; unmatched junction nucleotides: 5. The CDR3 loop spans 12 amino acids. CDR3: CSARVGGGPQYF. The CDR3 DNA reads TGCAGTGCTAGAGTGGGGGGGGGACCGCAGTATTTT.

The V call is TRBV6-5, the J call TRBJ2-6; TRBD1 might be the D (6 bases). Trimming stripped 6 bases from V and 3 bases from J, with 12 bases between. Germline CDR1 reads MNHEY; CDR2 reads SVGAGI. The CDR3 is made up of 15 amino acids. The CDR3 coding sequence is TGTGCCAGCAGCAAACAGGGCGATGGGGCCAACGTCCTGACTTTC. The encoded protein is CASSKQGDGANVLTF.

In this sample, this clonotype turned up many times. The rearrangement links TRBV18 to TRBJ2-5, with 9 nucleotides matching TRBD2. V was clipped by 2 bases and J by 1 base; unmatched bases: 5. Germline CDR1 and CDR2: KGHSH and LQKENI. The CDR3 sequence is 16 residues long. CDR3 protein: CASSPAASGAQETQYF. The CDR3 DNA reads TGTGCCAGCTCACCAGCGGCTAGCGGGGCCCAAGAGACCCAGTACTTC.

The gene calls are TRBV20-1 and TRBJ1-5; TRBD1 is a possible D gene (6 bases). The germline V and J ends were trimmed by 0 bases and 3 bases, with 9 bases remaining between them. The CDR3 consists of 14 residues. The germline gives CDR1 DFQATT, CDR2 SNEGSKA (reference sequence). This CDR3 is CSARDYRVNQPQHF. The CDR3 DNA reads TGCAGTGCTAGAGATTACAGGGTCAATCAGCCCCAGCATTTT.

This clonotype has more than one count but fewer than ten. V and J are TRBV28 and TRBJ2-2; 7 nucleotides line up with TRBD2. In germline, CDR1 is MDHEN, CDR2 SYDVKM. There are 16 residues in the CDR3. V lost 3 bases to trimming and J lost 3 bases; unmatched junction nucleotides: 7. CDR3 region: CASSFRSGVYTGELFF. The CDR3, as DNA: TGTGCCAGCAGTTTCCGGAGCGGGGTATACACCGGGGAGCTGTTTTTT.

Here the CDR3 reads CASSLTGTYEQYF. The DNA for the CDR3 is TGTGCCAGCAGCTTGACAGGTACCTACGAGCAGTACTTC. The chain recombines TRBV5-4 with TRBJ2-7, with D perhaps matching TRBD1 (5 bases). The CDR3 contains 13 residues. V shed 1 base and J shed 2 bases, with 7 bases lying between them. Germline-derived CDR1 and CDR2 are SGHNT and YYREEE (reference sequence).

This clonotype came up many times. This rearrangement joins TRBV7-2 to TRBJ2-5; D may be TRBD1 or TRBD2 (6 bases each). The germline V gene encodes CDR1 SGHTA and CDR2 FQGNSA. The V gene lost 2 bases and the J gene lost 2 bases, with 15 bases spanning the gap. The CDR3 length is 16 residues. The CDR3 loop is CASSLMVGGGQETQYF. CDR3 DNA: TGTGCCAGCAGCTTAATGGTCGGGGGCGGGCAAGAGACCCAGTACTTC.

The table lists this clonotype with many counts. This chain joins TRBV12-3 or TRBV12-4 and TRBJ1-3; no definite D call. The CDR3 contains 14 residues. V lost 6 bases, J lost 0 bases, and 9 bases lay in between. In nucleotides, the CDR3 is TGTGCCAGCAGCTTGTTAATCTCTGGAAACACCATATATTTT. It is translated as CASSLLISGNTIYF.

The V call is TRBV20-1, the J call TRBJ1-1, with D possibly TRBD1 on 5 matching bases. The V gene lost 5 bases and the J gene lost 1 base, with 11 bases spanning the gap. CDR1 is DFQATT and CDR2 is SNEGSKA in the germline V gene (reference sequence). The CDR3 runs to 13 residues. CDR3: CSARQRPNTEAFF. In DNA, the CDR3 is TGCAGTGCTCGACAGAGACCGAACACTGAAGCTTTCTTT.

Only a few counts were recorded for this clonotype. J is TRBJ1-6 and V is TRBV6-1, with a weak D call TRBD1 (6 bases). Germline assignment: CDR1 MNHNS and CDR2 SASEGT. The V and J ends lost 5 bases and 7 bases respectively, with 15 bases between them. CDR3 length equals 15 residues. The CDR3 loop is CASSPRTVQNSPLHF. The CDR3 coding sequence is TGTGCCAGCAGTCCAAGGACAGTACAAAATTCACCCCTCCACTTT.

The chain uses TRBV28 and TRBJ1-1; D is unclear. The CDR3 length is 14 residues. Trimming stripped 6 bases from V and 2 bases from J, with 13 bases between. CDR1 and CDR2 (germline): MDHEN, SYDVKM. The CDR3 DNA reads as TGTGCCAGCAGCCCTTTCGGCCGAAACACTGAAGCTTTCTTT. This translates into CASSPFGRNTEAFF.

The CDR3 nucleotides are TGTGCCAGCGGAGTAGAACAGTCCAATTCACCCCTCCACTTT. Protein product: CASGVEQSNSPLHF. This sequence joins TRBV2 and TRBJ1-6, with D hard to call. Trimming left V 8 bases short and J 7 bases short, with 15 bases between. Germline V gene sequence: CDR1 SNHLY, CDR2 FYNNEI. The CDR3 loop spans 14 amino acids.

This clonotype was recorded many times. The CDR3 loop reads CASSRGGGPLSTDTQYF. The CDR3 DNA reads TGTGCCAGCAGCCGAGGGGGGGGACCCCTGAGCACAGATACGCAGTATTTT. This rearrangement joins TRBV7-2 to TRBJ2-3; D might be TRBD2 (7 bases). This CDR3 contains 17 residues. The germline V gene encodes CDR1 SGHTA and CDR2 FQGNSA. The V end lost 5 bases, the J end lost 0 bases, and 18 bases lay between the germline ends.

V and J are TRBV3-1 and TRBJ1-4; TRBD1 aligns across 7 bases. Losses at the gene ends were 2 bases for V and 8 bases for J; bases not matched to a gene: 5. Germline CDR1 and CDR2: LGHDT and YNNKEL (reference sequence). The CDR3 is 14 residues long. The CDR3 coding sequence is TGTGCCAGCAGCCAACGTGACAGGGTCGAAAAACTGTTTTTT. Residues: CASSQRDRVEKLFF.

The V gene is TRBV6-2 or TRBV6-3, the J gene TRBJ1-2; no clear D. This CDR3 contains 14 residues. Trimming pared 2 bases from V and 3 bases from J, leaving 10 bases between. Germline CDR1 is MNHEY and CDR2 is SVGEGT. The CDR3 DNA reads TGTGCCAGCAGTTACCCCCAGAAGTACTATGGCTACACCTTC. Residues: CASSYPQKYYGYTF.

There are a few counts of this clonotype. The chain combines TRBV5-1 with TRBJ1-1; D not certain. The CDR3 sequence is 15 residues long. Trimming removed 0 bases from V and 3 bases from J, with 12 bases in between. Germline V gene lookup returns CDR1 SGHRS and CDR2 YFSETQ. CDR3 nucleotide sequence: TGCGCCAGCAGCTTGGTTTCCCGGGAGGACACTGAAGCTTTCTTT. This gives the protein CASSLVSREDTEAFF.